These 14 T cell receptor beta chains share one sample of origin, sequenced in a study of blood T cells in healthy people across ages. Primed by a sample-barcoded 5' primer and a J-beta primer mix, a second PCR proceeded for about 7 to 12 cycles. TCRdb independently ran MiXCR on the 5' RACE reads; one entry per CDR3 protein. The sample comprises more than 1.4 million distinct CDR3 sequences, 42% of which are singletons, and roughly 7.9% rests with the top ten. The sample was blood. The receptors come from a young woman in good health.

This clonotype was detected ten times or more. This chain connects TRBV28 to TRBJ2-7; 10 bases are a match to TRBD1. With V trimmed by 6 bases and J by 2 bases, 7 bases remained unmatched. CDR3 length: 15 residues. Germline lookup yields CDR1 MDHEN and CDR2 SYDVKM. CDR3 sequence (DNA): TGTGCCAGCAGCACGACCGGGACAGGGGCCTACGAGCAGTACTTC. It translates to CASSTTGTGAYEQYF.

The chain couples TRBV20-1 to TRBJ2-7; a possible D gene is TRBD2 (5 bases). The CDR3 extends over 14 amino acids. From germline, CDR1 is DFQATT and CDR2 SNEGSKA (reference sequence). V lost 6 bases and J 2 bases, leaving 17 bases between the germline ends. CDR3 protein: CSARLGSGAYEQYF. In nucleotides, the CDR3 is TGCAGTGCCCGCCTAGGGAGTGGGGCCTACGAGCAGTACTTC.

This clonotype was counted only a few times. The CDR3 protein is CASSDFGANYGYTF. CDR3 DNA: TGTGCCAGCAGTGATTTCGGAGCTAACTATGGCTACACCTTC. The chain links TRBV6-5 to TRBJ1-2; no firm D call. Germline V gives CDR1 MNHEY, CDR2 SVGAGI. V lost 5 bases to trimming and J lost 0 bases, with 10 bases between them. The length of the CDR3 is 14 residues.

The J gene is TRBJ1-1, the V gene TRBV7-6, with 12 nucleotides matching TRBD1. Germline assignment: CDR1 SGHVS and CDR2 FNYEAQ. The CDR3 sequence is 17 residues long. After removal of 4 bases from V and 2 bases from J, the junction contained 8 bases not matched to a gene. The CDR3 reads CASSSGTGGLINTEAFF. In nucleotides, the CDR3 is TGTGCCAGCAGCTCCGGGACAGGGGGCCTTATTAACACTGAAGCTTTCTTT.

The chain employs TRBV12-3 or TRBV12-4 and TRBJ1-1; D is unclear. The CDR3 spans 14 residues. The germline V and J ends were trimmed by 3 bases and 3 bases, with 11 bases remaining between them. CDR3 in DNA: TGTGCCAGCAGTTTTCGGGGATGGGACACTGAAGCTTTCTTT. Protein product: CASSFRGWDTEAFF.

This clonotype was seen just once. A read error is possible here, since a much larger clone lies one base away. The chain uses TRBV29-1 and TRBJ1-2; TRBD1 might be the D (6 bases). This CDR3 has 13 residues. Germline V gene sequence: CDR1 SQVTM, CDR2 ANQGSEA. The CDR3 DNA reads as TGCGGCGTTGAAGAGACAGGAGAAGATGACTACACCTTC. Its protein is CGVEETGEDDYTF.

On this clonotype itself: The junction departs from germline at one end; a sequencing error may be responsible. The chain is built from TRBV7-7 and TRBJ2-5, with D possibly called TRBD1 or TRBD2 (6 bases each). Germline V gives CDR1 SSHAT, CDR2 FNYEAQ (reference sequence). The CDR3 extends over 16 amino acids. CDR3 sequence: CASSLGFEGGQETQYF. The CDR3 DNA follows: TGTGCTAGCAGCTTAGGGTTTGAGGGGGGCCAAGAGACCCAGTACTTC.

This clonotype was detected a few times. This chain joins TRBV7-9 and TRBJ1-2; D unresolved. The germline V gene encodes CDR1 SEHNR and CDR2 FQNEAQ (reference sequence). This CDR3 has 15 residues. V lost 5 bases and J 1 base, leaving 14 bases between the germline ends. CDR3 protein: CASSEDGTLNYGYTF. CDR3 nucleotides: TGTGCCAGCAGCGAGGACGGAACCCTTAACTATGGCTACACCTTC.

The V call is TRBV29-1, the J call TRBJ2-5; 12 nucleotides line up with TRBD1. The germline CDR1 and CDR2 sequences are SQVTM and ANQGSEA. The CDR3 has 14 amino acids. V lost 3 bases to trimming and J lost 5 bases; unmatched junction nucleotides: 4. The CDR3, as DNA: TGCAGCGTTGAGGGACAGGGGGCGGGCGAGACCCAGTACTTC. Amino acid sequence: CSVEGQGAGETQYF.

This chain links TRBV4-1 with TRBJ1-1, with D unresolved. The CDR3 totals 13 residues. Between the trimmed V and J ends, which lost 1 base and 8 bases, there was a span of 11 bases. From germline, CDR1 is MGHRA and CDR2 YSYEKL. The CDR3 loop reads CASSQVWAEEAFF. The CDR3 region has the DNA TGCGCCAGCAGCCAAGTATGGGCCGAAGAAGCTTTCTTT.

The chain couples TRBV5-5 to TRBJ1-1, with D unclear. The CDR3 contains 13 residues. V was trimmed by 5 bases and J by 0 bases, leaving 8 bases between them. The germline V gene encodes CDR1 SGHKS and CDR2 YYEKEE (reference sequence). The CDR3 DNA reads TGTGCCAGCAGGGCAACAGTGAACACTGAAGCTTTCTTT. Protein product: CASRATVNTEAFF.

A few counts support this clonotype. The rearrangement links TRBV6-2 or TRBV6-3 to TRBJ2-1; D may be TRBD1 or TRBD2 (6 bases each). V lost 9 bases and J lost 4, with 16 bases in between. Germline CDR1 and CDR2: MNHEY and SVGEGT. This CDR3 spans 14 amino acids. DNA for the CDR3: TGTGCCAGTACCCGATGGGGGGCGTACAATGAGCAGTTCTTC. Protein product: CASTRWGAYNEQFF.

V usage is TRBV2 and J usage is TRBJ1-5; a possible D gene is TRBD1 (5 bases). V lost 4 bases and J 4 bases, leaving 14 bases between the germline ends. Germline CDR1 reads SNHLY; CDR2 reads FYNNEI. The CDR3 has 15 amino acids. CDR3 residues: CASSGDRDPNQPQHF. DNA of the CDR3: TGTGCCAGCAGTGGAGACCGGGACCCTAATCAGCCCCAGCATTTT. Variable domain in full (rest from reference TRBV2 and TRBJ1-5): EPEVTQTPSHQVTQMGQEVILRCVPISNHLYFYWYRQILGQKVEFLVSFYNNEISEKSEIFDDQFSVERPDGSNFTLKIRSTKLEDSAMYFCASSGDRDPNQPQHFGDGTRLSIL.

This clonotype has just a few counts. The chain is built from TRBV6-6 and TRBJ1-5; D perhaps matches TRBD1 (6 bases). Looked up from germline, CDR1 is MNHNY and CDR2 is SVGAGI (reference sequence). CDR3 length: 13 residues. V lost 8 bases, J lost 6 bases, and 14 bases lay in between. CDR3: CASGPGARQPQHF. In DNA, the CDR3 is TGTGCCAGCGGGCCGGGGGCACGTCAGCCCCAGCATTTT.